This T cell receptor beta chain was captured by sequencing in a study of OX40 agonist ivuxolimab in advanced cancers. With respect to the entire study: Ivuxolimab, which targeted the costimulatory receptor OX40 (CD134), was an agonistic, fully human IgG2 monoclonal antibody. Intravenous ivuxolimab was administered to patients every 2 weeks at six dose levels: 0.01, 0.1, 0.3, 1.5, 3 and 10 mg/kg. Among the roughly 50 dose-escalation patients, 19 had hepatocellular carcinoma, about 15 melanoma, 9 renal cell carcinoma and 9 head and neck cancer. In the dose-escalation cohort, 75% to 90% of patients were male, and the mean age was roughly 60 years with a range of about 20 to 90. Prior anti-PD-1, anti-PD-L1 or anti-CTLA-4 therapy was permitted, and checkpoint inhibitors had been received by 30% to 40% of dose-escalation patients. Partial responses were achieved by three dose-escalation patients, of whom one had hepatocellular carcinoma and two had cutaneous melanoma. The point of sequencing TCRbeta in the periphery was to test whether ivuxolimab changed TCR sequence diversity and drove clonal T-cell expansion. The paper covers the monotherapy dose-escalation part of the phase I ivuxolimab trial, which included N of about 51 patients. The research as a whole found: Low levels of normalized T-cell clonal expansion were also seen in some nonresponding patients. Antigen specificity was not determined for the clonally expanded peripheral T cells. On average, CD8+ T cells showed more expanded clones than CD4+ T cells after ivuxolimab. Clonal expansion of both CD4+ and CD8+ blood T cells was observed from baseline to week 6 at doses 0.1 to 3.0 mg/kg. In the 0.1-3.0 mg/kg groups, partial responders had among the lowest normalized peripheral clonal expansion, particularly in CD8+ T cells.

Patients with autoimmune disease history or receiving systemic immunosuppression were excluded from the trial. Peripheral blood for TCR sequencing was collected from all dose cohorts at baseline, on cycle 4 day 1, and on cycle 7 day 1. Samples were obtained from an open-label, multicenter, first-in-human phase I dose-escalation trial of ivuxolimab. Adults with locally advanced or metastatic head and neck squamous cell, hepatocellular, melanoma or renal cell carcinoma were enrolled in the trial. Before TCR sequencing, CD4+ and CD8+ T cells were separately sorted from peripheral blood. The count of this clone is one. Its antigen remains undetermined. Base qualities were left out, and no much larger clone turns up one base away. Genomic DNA was isolated from the sorted cells so that the TCRbeta CDR3 region could be sequenced. The immunoSEQ Assay was used for sequencing of TCRbeta CDR3 regions. TCRdb's version of the immuneACCESS table is confined to in-frame rearrangements and falls short of the full clone set. An unresolved V gene accounts for under half of the shortfall where checked; the remainder is of unknown origin. Within this sample are around 79,000 clones, with more than 75% of them counted one time only. The ten largest clones add up to approximately 0.72% of the sample.

The clonotype comes from an adult with an advanced solid tumor such as melanoma, head and neck, liver or kidney cancer. The specimen comprised CD4+ or CD8+ T cells sorted from blood, sampled in a trial of the OX40 agonist ivuxolimab.

The DNA sequence is as follows: TGTGCCAGCAGTTACTGGAGGACAGATAAAGATACGCAGTATTTT. It is translated as CASSYWRTDKDTQYF. Recombination linked TRBV6-6 to TRBJ2-3; the D gene is perhaps TRBD1, on 6 matching bases. V lost 1 base and J lost 5 bases; the stretch between them is 13 bases long. CDR1 is given as MNHNY and CDR2 as SVGAGI, both from the germline V gene (reference sequence). Its CDR3 holds 15 amino acids, cysteine through phenylalanine. The CDR3 DNA has 45 bases and is translated from base 1.